Each of the 30 T cell receptor beta chains below was sequenced from the same sample in a study of technical replicates of blood from a few donors. Assay used: immunoSEQ multiplex PCR; TCRdb lists only in-frame clones, some missing. The data hold tens of thousands of clones, with approximately 95% observed a single time. Sequencing used T cells isolated from PBMCs. The receptors shown here come from a human donor in good health.

CDR3 in amino acids: CASSDEGAGAKNIQYF. The CDR3 coding sequence is TGTGCCAGCAGTGACGAAGGGGCAGGGGCCAAAAACATTCAGTACTTC. The chain uses TRBV6-1 and TRBJ2-4; D perhaps matches TRBD1 (5 bases). V was pared by 3 bases and J by 1 base, with 13 bases between. Germline V gene data show CDR1 as MNHNS and CDR2 as SASEGT. This CDR3 is 16 amino acids long.

The chain has TRBV11-2 and TRBJ2-7; D might be TRBD1 (6 bases). Deletions cut 3 bases from V and 2 bases from J, with 14 bases between. Per the germline V gene, CDR1 is SGHAT and CDR2 is FQNNGV. The CDR3 extends over 15 amino acids. The CDR3 DNA sequence: TGTGCCAGCAGCTTTGGGGGCGGTTTGACCTACGAGCAGTACTTC. Amino acids: CASSFGGGLTYEQYF.

This chain connects TRBV4-1 to TRBJ2-1, with TRBD1 matching 7 bases. J gave up 8 bases and V 4 bases, and 5 bases lay outside the gene matches. The length of the CDR3 is 13 residues. Looked up from germline, CDR1 is MGHRA and CDR2 is YSYEKL. The chain's CDR3 is CASSRYRGHEQFF. The CDR3 DNA follows: TGCGCCAGCAGCCGTTACAGGGGCCATGAGCAGTTCTTC.

The J gene is TRBJ2-1, the V gene TRBV14, with D unresolved. There are 14 residues in the CDR3. Germline V gene lookup returns CDR1 SGHDN and CDR2 FVKESK. Between the trimmed V and J ends, which lost 4 bases and 3 bases, there was a span of 10 bases. The CDR3 sequence: CASSLQNLYNEQFF. Written as DNA, the CDR3 is TGTGCCAGCAGCCTCCAGAACCTCTACAATGAGCAGTTCTTC.

The chain links TRBV9 to TRBJ2-5, with 9 bases that match TRBD2. This CDR3 region has 16 residues. CDR1 and CDR2 (germline): SGDLS, YYNGEE. Unmatched junction bases numbered 8, after V lost 0 bases and J lost 5 bases. The CDR3 nucleotides are TGTGCCAGCAGCGTAGGCGGGAGGGGGGGCGAGGAGACCCAGTACTTC. Amino acids: CASSVGGRGGEETQYF.

This chain uses TRBV7-6 with TRBJ2-1; 11 nucleotides line up with TRBD1. The trim removed 5 bases at V and 7 bases at J, leaving 4 bases unmatched. This CDR3 is 14 amino acids long. Germline V lookup: CDR1 SGHVS, CDR2 FNYEAQ. The CDR3 here is CASSPDRGRNEQFF. The CDR3 nucleotides read TGTGCCAGCAGCCCGGACAGGGGGCGGAATGAGCAGTTCTTC.

The V and J genes are TRBV2 and TRBJ2-1; 8 bases agree with TRBD1. CDR1 SNHLY and CDR2 FYNNEI come from the germline V gene. This CDR3 has 13 amino acids. The trim removed 10 bases at V and 5 bases at J, leaving 7 bases unmatched. The CDR3 DNA reads TGTGCCAACAACAGGGGGAGGAACAATGAGCAGTTCTTC. Translation: CANNRGRNNEQFF.

V and J are TRBV30 and TRBJ2-1; D gene ambiguous. The V gene lost 0 bases and the J gene lost 6 bases, with 18 bases spanning the gap. Germline V gene sequence: CDR1 GTSNPN, CDR2 SVGIG (reference sequence). The CDR3 is made up of 16 amino acids. CDR3 sequence reads: CAWSVFTLSIVNEQFF. CDR3 in DNA: TGTGCCTGGAGTGTGTTCACTCTATCAATCGTCAATGAGCAGTTCTTC. The full variable domain, its missing parts supplied by reference TRBV30 and TRBJ2-1, is SQTIHQWPATLVQPVGSPLSLECTVEGTSNPNLYWYRQAAGRGLQLLFYSVGIGQISSEVPQNLSASRPQDRQFILSSKKLLLSDSGFYLCAWSVFTLSIVNEQFFGPGTRLTVL.

The rearrangement joins TRBV19 to TRBJ2-1; D perhaps matches TRBD2 (6 bases). The CDR3 spans 14 residues. V lost 8 bases to trimming and J lost 6 bases, with 17 bases between them. CDR1 and CDR2 from the germline V gene are LNHDA and SQIVND (reference sequence). CDR3 nucleotide sequence: TGTGCCAGTGGGGAGACTAGTACATTCAATGAGCAGTTCTTC. Translating it yields CASGETSTFNEQFF. The full variable domain, completed using reference TRBV19 and TRBJ2-1, is DGGITQSPKYLFRKEGQNVTLSCEQNLNHDAMYWYRQDPGQGLRLIYYSQIVNDFQKGDIAEGYSVSREKKESFPLTVTSAQKNPTAFYLCASGETSTFNEQFFGPGTRLTVL.

V usage is TRBV4-2 and J usage is TRBJ2-7, with 11 bases fitting TRBD1. V trimming: 2 bases; J trimming: 6 bases; junction bases outside the gene matches: 9. Germline V gene lookup returns CDR1 LGHNA and CDR2 YNFKEQ. This CDR3 is 16 amino acids long. This chain's CDR3 is CASSQNRDRGFGEQYF. The DNA of the CDR3 is TGTGCCAGCAGCCAAAACCGGGACAGGGGGTTCGGCGAGCAGTACTTC.

The V gene is TRBV6-5, the J gene TRBJ2-3; maybe TRBD1 (5 bases). The V and J ends lost 4 bases and 1 base respectively, with 9 bases between them. This CDR3 contains 14 residues. The germline gives CDR1 MNHEY, CDR2 SVGAGI. DNA for the CDR3: TGTGCCAGCAGTTCCTCCAGGGGCACAGATACGCAGTATTTT. Encoded protein: CASSSSRGTDTQYF.

The V call is TRBV27, the J call TRBJ2-2, with a tentative D call TRBD2 (5 bases). Trimming stripped 3 bases from V and 1 base from J, with 6 bases between. Germline V lookup: CDR1 MNHEY, CDR2 SMNVEV (reference sequence). The CDR3 covers 14 residues. The CDR3 sequence is CASSFRENTGELFF. For the CDR3, the DNA is TGTGCCAGCAGTTTCCGGGAGAACACCGGGGAGCTGTTTTTT.

This chain links TRBV20-1 with TRBJ2-1; D not resolved. CDR1 is DFQATT and CDR2 is SNEGSKA in the germline V gene (reference sequence). V was clipped by 0 bases and J by 8 bases, with 5 bases between them. The CDR3 has 11 amino acids. This CDR3 reads CSARDPDEQFF. The CDR3 DNA is TGCAGTGCTAGAGATCCGGATGAGCAGTTCTTC.

This chain joins TRBV11-2 and TRBJ2-2; no reliable D call. From germline, CDR1 is SGHAT and CDR2 FQNNGV. CDR3 length: 17 residues. Trimming removed 5 bases from V and 0 bases from J, with 16 bases in between. The CDR3 loop reads CASSPIYDSANTGELFF. CDR3 nucleotides: TGTGCCAGCAGCCCGATCTATGACTCCGCGAACACCGGGGAGCTGTTTTTT.

V usage is TRBV6-5 and J usage is TRBJ2-1; a possible D gene is TRBD2 (5 bases). The CDR3 has 15 residues. V dropped 6 bases and J dropped 0 bases, with 12 bases sitting between them. Germline V gene sequence: CDR1 MNHEY, CDR2 SVGAGI. This CDR3 reads CASRTRRASYNEQFF. CDR3 nucleotides: TGTGCCAGCAGGACCCGGCGGGCCTCCTACAATGAGCAGTTCTTC.

The chain recombines TRBV15 with TRBJ1-6; D not certain. The germline gives CDR1 LNHNV, CDR2 YYDKDF (reference sequence). Trimming pared 0 bases from V and 8 bases from J, leaving 8 bases between. This CDR3 has 14 residues. CDR3 region: CATSRDRSDSPLHF. The CDR3 DNA reads TGTGCCACCAGCAGAGATCGGTCCGATTCACCCCTCCACTTT.

The chain couples TRBV5-1 to TRBJ1-2, with D possibly being TRBD1 (5 bases). V was pared by 0 bases and J by 2 bases, with 11 bases between. Germline-derived CDR1 and CDR2 are SGHRS and YFSETQ. This CDR3 contains 15 residues. Written as DNA, the CDR3 is TGCGCCAGCAGCTTGGGACGGGGGGGAAACTATGGCTACACCTTC. It codes for CASSLGRGGNYGYTF.

This clone was recorded once. V is TRBV28 and J is TRBJ2-7, with TRBD1 matching 8 bases. The ends lost 6 bases at V and 5 bases at J; junction bases unmatched: 3. The CDR3 totals 12 residues. In germline, CDR1 is MDHEN, CDR2 SYDVKM. The CDR3 protein is CASRTQGDEQYF. The CDR3 DNA reads as TGTGCCAGCAGGACACAGGGGGACGAGCAGTACTTC.

The CDR3, as DNA: TGTGCCAGCAGGGGCCTCCAAAACATTCAGTACTTC. Translated, it gives CASRGLQNIQYF. The chain uses TRBV6-5 and TRBJ2-4; D is undetermined. CDR3 length: 12 residues. Deletions cut 6 bases from V and 5 bases from J, with 8 bases between. Germline V CDR1 and CDR2: MNHEY, SVGAGI.

The chain uses TRBV7-9 and TRBJ1-3; perhaps TRBD1 as D (6 bases). CDR3 length: 15 residues. V was trimmed by 6 bases and J by 0 bases, leaving 12 bases between them. Per germline, CDR1 SEHNR and CDR2 FQNEAQ (reference sequence). CDR3 sequence (DNA): TGTGCCAGCAGTAGAGGACAGATCTCTGGAAACACCATATATTTT. As protein: CASSRGQISGNTIYF. The full variable domain, rest sourced from reference TRBV7-9 and TRBJ1-3, is DTGVSQNPRHKITKRGQNVTFRCDPISEHNRLYWYRQTLGQGPEFLTYFQNEAQLEKSRLLSDRFSAERPKGSFSTLEIQRTEQGDSAMYLCASSRGQISGNTIYFGEGSWLTVV.

J is TRBJ1-5 and V is TRBV6-5, with TRBD1 identical over 8 bases. This CDR3 comprises 14 residues. V trimming: 6 bases; J trimming: 7 bases; junction bases outside the gene matches: 8. CDR1 is MNHEY, CDR2 SVGAGI, per germline. The CDR3, as DNA: TGTGCCAGCAGCCCAGACAGGGGAGGGCAGCCCCAGCATTTT. It is translated as CASSPDRGGQPQHF.

The chain recombines TRBV7-6 with TRBJ1-5; TRBD1 agrees at 9 bases. This CDR3 has 18 amino acids. Germline CDR1 reads SGHVS; CDR2 reads FNYEAQ. The junction had 12 bases not matched to a gene; V was cut back by 5 bases and J by 1 base. The CDR3 nucleotides are TGTGCCAGCAGCCTCGGGACAGGGACATTTTGGAGCAATCAGCCCCAGCATTTT. Residues: CASSLGTGTFWSNQPQHF.

The rearrangement joins TRBV28 to TRBJ2-7, with TRBD1 matching 10 bases. The junction had 5 bases not matched to a gene; V was cut back by 5 bases and J by 4 bases. The CDR3 length is 14 residues. Germline lookup yields CDR1 MDHEN and CDR2 SYDVKM. The CDR3 region has the DNA TGTGCCAGCAGTCTTGGACAGGGGGGGTACGAGCAGTACTTC. This sequence encodes CASSLGQGGYEQYF.

The chain carries TRBV10-3 and TRBJ1-3; no clear D gene. The CDR3 is made up of 17 amino acids. Germline CDR1 is ENHRY and CDR2 is SYGVKD. Deletions cut 4 bases from V and 0 bases from J, with 16 bases between. CDR3 sequence reads: CAISGNILGSSGNTIYF. CDR3 nucleotides: TGTGCCATCAGTGGCAACATCCTGGGGAGCTCTGGAAACACCATATATTTT.

The chain is built from TRBV28 and TRBJ2-7; D call uncertain. The germline CDR1 and CDR2 sequences are MDHEN and SYDVKM. Trimming left V 6 bases short and J 5 bases short, with 14 bases between. The CDR3 length is 13 residues. CDR3 nucleotides: TGTGCCAGCAGACCGCCCCTCTGGCACGAGCAGTACTTC. It is translated as CASRPPLWHEQYF.

The chain has TRBV9 and TRBJ2-7, with 8 nucleotides matching TRBD2. The V segment lost 0 bases and the J segment 0 bases; nucleotides outside the gene matches: 2. This CDR3 comprises 15 residues. Germline assignment: CDR1 SGDLS and CDR2 YYNGEE. This CDR3 reads CASSVGLAYSYEQYF. The CDR3, as DNA: TGTGCCAGCAGCGTAGGACTAGCGTACTCCTACGAGCAGTACTTC.

The CDR3 is CASGQNQETQYF. DNA of the CDR3: TGTGCTAGTGGCCAGAATCAAGAGACCCAGTACTTC. The chain is built from TRBV12-5 and TRBJ2-5; D unclear. This CDR3 is 12 amino acids long. The germline CDR1 and CDR2 sequences are LGHNT and FRNRAP. The V gene lost 6 bases and the J gene lost 2 bases, with 7 bases spanning the gap.

The chain is built from TRBV19 and TRBJ1-1, with 9 bases lining up with TRBD1. The V gene end was trimmed by 7 bases and the J gene end by 2 bases; junction bases not matched to a gene: 11. This CDR3 is 16 amino acids long. Looked up from germline, CDR1 is LNHDA and CDR2 is SQIVND (reference sequence). The CDR3 coding sequence is TGTGCCAGTATATGGTCTGGGACAGGGCTTAACACTGAAGCTTTCTTT. Protein: CASIWSGTGLNTEAFF.

This clone appeared a single time. The chain joins TRBV2 to TRBJ2-3; 13 nucleotides agree with TRBD2. Germline assignment: CDR1 SNHLY and CDR2 FYNNEI. The CDR3 has 17 residues. V lost 4 bases to trimming and J lost 7 bases; unmatched junction nucleotides: 11. CDR3 loop: CASSVGLAGATANTQYF. CDR3 nucleotides: TGTGCCAGCAGTGTAGGACTAGCGGGGGCAACAGCGAATACGCAGTATTTT.

J is TRBJ2-3 and V is TRBV15; possible D gene TRBD2, 5 bases. The CDR3 contains 17 residues. Between the trimmed V and J ends, which lost 4 bases and 0 bases, there was a span of 17 bases. Per the germline V gene, CDR1 is LNHNV and CDR2 is YYDKDF (reference sequence). CDR3 sequence reads: CATSKSTLAESTDTQYF. The CDR3 region has the DNA TGTGCCACCAGCAAGAGTACCCTAGCAGAAAGCACAGATACGCAGTATTTT.